This T cell receptor beta chain stems from a study of vaccination effects on CD4 cells after COVID-19 (dated by TCRdb to between 2020 and 2023). General notes on the study: In the ViraFEST assay, PBMC were stimulated with viral peptide pools, and TCR sequencing was then used to find antigen-specific CD4+ T cell clonotypes based on their expansion. Cultures from other donors in the study were sequenced with the Oncomine TCR Beta short-read assay on an Illumina iSeq 100. Approximately 2 million PBMC per well were cultured with approximately 10 ug/ml peptides in IMDM containing 5% human AB serum, approximately 10 IU/ml IL-2 and gentamicin. Altogether, about 10 COVID-19 convalescent patients and a handful of SARS-CoV-2-naive healthy vaccine recipients made up the full study. Each participant received two doses of an mRNA SARS-CoV-2 vaccine, either BNT162b2 or mRNA-1273. The study compared SARS-CoV-2 spike-specific CD4+ TCR repertoires before and after mRNA vaccination in COVID-19 convalescent patients and infection-naive vaccine recipients.

After around 11 days of culture, CD4+ T cells were isolated with the EasySep CD4+ T cell isolation kit. None of the healthy vaccine recipients had a prior SARS-CoV-2 infection, which was confirmed by nucleocapsid antibody tests that came back negative both before and after vaccination. On days 3 and 7, half of the culture medium was replaced with fresh IL-2-containing medium. Each peptide stimulation condition was cultured in triplicate wells unless otherwise noted. PBMC were separated from whole blood using Ficoll-Paque Plus gradient centrifugation and were then either cryopreserved at -140C or used fresh. The QIAamp micro DNA kit was used to extract genomic DNA from the cultured CD4+ T cells. Only one count was recorded for this clone. What this receptor recognizes is not known. It has no much larger one-base neighbor in the sample; base qualities were not kept. Receptor libraries were prepared by the immunoSEQ multiplex PCR assay. DNA from the cultured, isolated CD4+ T cells was subjected to TCR beta CDR3 sequencing. The authors' pipeline ran thus. The analysis removed non-productive TCR sequences, trimmed reads to the CDR3 region, and retained only CDR3s that were 7 or more amino acids long. The MANAFEST web app was used to identify antigen-specific clonotypes by comparing expansion in peptide wells with expansion in reference cultures. To be called positive, a clone needed expansion at FDR<0.05 compared with the reference and with all other wells, an odds ratio greater than 5, and a frequency greater than 0.1% in two replicate wells. A clonotype was defined as cross-reactive if the clonotype was significantly expanded both in SARS-CoV-2 spike wells and in at least one common cold coronavirus spike condition. CDR3 similarity was assessed by Levenshtein distance with the stringdist R package, and unrooted trees were built with ape in R 3.6.1. In TCRdb, the immuneACCESS table is reduced to in-frame sequences with V and J assigned. These tables do not hold every clone; where another copy was compared, an unresolved V gene accounts for under half, and the others remain unexplained. The V and J calls and clone size come from that table; D and trimming were worked out from the DNA. For this sample there are approximately 37,000 clones; about 81% appear just once. Under 3% of the sample rests with the top ten.

The full study reports these points: Among healthy vaccine recipients, nearly all vaccine-induced clones were SARS-CoV-2 mono-reactive, and only 1 of 255 was cross-reactive with common cold coronaviruses. At late post-vaccination timepoints, both infection-induced and vaccine-induced clones showed marked clonal contraction, consistent with waning T cell responses. The study was limited by a small number of convalescent patients and lacked early post-infection timepoints.

The trim is 0 bases for V and 6 bases for J, with a gap of 12 bases between the germline ends. Measured from the cysteine to the phenylalanine, the CDR3 is 14 residues long. The CDR3 DNA has 42 bases and is translated from base 1. From the germline V gene (reference sequence), CDR1 is GTSNPN and CDR2 is SVGIG. The sample here was CD4+ T cells from PBMCs cultured without peptide, taken before COVID-19 vaccination. This clonotype originated in a human donor who received a COVID-19 vaccine. The sequence joins TRBV30 to TRBJ2-1, with TRBD1 as a weak D call on 5 bases. The nucleotide sequence is TGTGCCTGGAGTGTTGACAGTTTAGGCAATGAGCAGTTCTTC. Protein translation: CAWSVDSLGNEQFF.